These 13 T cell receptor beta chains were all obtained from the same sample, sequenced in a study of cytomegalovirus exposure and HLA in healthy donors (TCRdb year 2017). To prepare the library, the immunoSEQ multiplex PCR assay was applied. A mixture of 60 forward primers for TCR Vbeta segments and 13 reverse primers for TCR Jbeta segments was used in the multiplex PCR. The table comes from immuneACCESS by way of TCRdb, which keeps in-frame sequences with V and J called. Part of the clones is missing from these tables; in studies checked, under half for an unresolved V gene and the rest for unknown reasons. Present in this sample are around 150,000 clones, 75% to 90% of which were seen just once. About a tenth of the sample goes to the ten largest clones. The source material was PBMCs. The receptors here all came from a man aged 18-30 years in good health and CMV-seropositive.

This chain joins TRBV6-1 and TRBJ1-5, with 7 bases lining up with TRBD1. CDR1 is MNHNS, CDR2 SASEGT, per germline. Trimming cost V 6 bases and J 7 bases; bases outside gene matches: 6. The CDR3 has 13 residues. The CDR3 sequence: CASSNRGGQPQHF. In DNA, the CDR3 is TGTGCCAGCAGCAACAGGGGTGGACAGCCCCAGCATTTT.

The CDR3 DNA reads as TGTGCCAGCAGTTACTCGAGCAGGGGTGGACAGCCCCAGCATTTT. Translating it yields CASSYSSRGGQPQHF. The gene calls are TRBV6-5 and TRBJ1-5; TRBD1 might be the D (6 bases). Looked up from germline, CDR1 is MNHEY and CDR2 is SVGAGI. Between the trimmed V and J ends, which lost 0 bases and 7 bases, there was a span of 13 bases. CDR3 length: 15 residues.

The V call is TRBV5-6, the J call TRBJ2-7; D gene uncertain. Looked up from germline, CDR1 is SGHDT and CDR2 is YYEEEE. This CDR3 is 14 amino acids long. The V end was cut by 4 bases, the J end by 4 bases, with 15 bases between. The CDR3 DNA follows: TGTGCCAGCAGCCCTCGCAGGTTAAAGTACGAGCAGTACTTC. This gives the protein CASSPRRLKYEQYF.

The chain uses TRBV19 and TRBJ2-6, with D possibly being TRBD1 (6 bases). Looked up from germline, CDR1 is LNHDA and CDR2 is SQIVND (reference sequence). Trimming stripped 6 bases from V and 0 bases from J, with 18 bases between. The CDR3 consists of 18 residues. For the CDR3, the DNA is TGTGCCAGTAGGCTTTTCTACAGGGTCCTCTCTGGGGCCAACGTCCTGACTTTC. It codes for CASRLFYRVLSGANVLTF.

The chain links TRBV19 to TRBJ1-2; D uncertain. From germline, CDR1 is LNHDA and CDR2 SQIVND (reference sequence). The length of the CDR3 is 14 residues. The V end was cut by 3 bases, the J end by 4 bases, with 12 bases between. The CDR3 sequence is CASSIAGVAYGYTF. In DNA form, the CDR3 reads TGTGCCAGTAGTATCGCCGGAGTTGCCTATGGCTACACCTTC.

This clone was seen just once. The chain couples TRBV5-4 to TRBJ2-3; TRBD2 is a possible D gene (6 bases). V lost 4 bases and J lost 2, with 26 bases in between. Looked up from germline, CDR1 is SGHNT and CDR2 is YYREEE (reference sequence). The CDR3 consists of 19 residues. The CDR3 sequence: CASSKDITGTATHTDTQYF. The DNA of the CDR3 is TGTGCCAGCAGCAAAGACATCACTGGGACTGCGACACACACAGATACGCAGTATTTT.

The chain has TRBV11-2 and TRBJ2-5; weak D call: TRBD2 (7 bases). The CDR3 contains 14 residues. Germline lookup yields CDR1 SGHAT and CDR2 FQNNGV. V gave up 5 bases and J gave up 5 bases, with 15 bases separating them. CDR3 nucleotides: TGTGCCAGCAGCCCGACCCGGGGGGCCGAGACCCAGTACTTC. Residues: CASSPTRGAETQYF.

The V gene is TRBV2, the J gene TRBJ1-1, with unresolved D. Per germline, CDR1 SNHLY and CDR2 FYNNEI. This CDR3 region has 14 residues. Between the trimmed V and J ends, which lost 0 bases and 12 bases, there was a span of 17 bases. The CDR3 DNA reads TGTGCCAGCAGTGAAGCGCTTCAGAGGGCCTGTCCTTTCTTT. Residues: CASSEALQRACPFF.

The CDR3 protein is CASSPGTGLPEQYF. The CDR3 bases are TGTGCCAGCAGCCCGGGGACAGGGTTACCCGAGCAGTACTTC. The rearrangement joins TRBV5-6 to TRBJ2-5; 9 bases match TRBD1. The tail of the sequence fits TRBJ2-7 better, so the J call may be wrong. The CDR3 runs to 14 residues. CDR1 and CDR2 from the germline V gene are SGHDT and YYEEEE.

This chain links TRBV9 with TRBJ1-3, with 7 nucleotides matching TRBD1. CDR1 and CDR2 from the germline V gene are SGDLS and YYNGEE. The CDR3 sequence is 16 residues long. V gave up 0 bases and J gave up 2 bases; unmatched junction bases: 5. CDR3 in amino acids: CASSVVGTATGNTIYF. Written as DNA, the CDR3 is TGTGCCAGCAGCGTAGTCGGGACAGCAACTGGAAACACCATATATTTT.

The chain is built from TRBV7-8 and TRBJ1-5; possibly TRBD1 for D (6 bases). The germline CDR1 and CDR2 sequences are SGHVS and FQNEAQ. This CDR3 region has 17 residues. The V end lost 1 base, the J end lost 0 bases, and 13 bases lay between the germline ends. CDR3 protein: CASSLEGTLYSNQPQHF. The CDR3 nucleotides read TGTGCCAGCAGCTTAGAGGGGACACTATATAGCAATCAGCCCCAGCATTTT.

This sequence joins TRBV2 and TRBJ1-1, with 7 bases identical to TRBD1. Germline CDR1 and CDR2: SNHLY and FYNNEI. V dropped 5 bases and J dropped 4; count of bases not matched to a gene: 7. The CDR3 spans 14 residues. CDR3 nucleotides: TGTGCCAGCAGTAGACAGGGTGGGGGCACTGAAGCTTTCTTT. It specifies CASSRQGGGTEAFF.

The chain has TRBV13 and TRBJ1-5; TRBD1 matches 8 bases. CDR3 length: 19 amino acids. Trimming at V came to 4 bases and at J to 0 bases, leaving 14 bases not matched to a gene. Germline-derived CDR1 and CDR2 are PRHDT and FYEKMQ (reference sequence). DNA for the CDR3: TGTGCCAGCAGCTCCCGACAGGGGTCCGAGGGGCTTAGCAATCAGCCCCAGCATTTT. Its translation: CASSSRQGSEGLSNQPQHF.